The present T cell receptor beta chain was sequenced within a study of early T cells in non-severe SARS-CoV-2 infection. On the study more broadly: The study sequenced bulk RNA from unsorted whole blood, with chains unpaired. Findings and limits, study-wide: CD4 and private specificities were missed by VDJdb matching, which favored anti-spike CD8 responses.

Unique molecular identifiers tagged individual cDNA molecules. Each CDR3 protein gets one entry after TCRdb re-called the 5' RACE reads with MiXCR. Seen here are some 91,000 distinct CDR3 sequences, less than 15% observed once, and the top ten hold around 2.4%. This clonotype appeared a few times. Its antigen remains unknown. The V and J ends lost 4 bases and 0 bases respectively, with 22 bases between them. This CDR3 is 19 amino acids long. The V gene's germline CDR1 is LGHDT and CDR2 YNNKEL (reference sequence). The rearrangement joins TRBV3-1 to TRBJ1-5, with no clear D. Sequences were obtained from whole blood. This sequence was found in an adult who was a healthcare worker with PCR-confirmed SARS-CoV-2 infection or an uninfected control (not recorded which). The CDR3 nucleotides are TGTGCCAGCAGCCCTTGGAACTTCCTAAGTGGAGGTAGCAATCAGCCCCAGCATTTT. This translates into CASSPWNFLSGGSNQPQHF.